This passage covers 24 T cell receptor beta chains from one sample sequenced in a study of a mutant IDH1 vaccine in newly diagnosed glioma. Time point in this sample: week 23, last vaccination. Each dose delivered 300 ug of mutant IDH1 20-mer peptide subcutaneously with imiquimod. Antigens for these TCRs are unknown. Repertoires were generated with immunoSEQ multiplex PCR, while TCRdb's copy carries only in-frame clones and drops some. This sample carries some 60,000 clones, over 70% of them seen once, and the ten largest clones take 1.4%. Sequences were derived from PBMCs, sampled from a glioma patient whose treatment included an IDH1 peptide vaccine. The receptors here all came from a man between 35 and 55 years old with glioma.

The chain recombines TRBV9 with TRBJ2-3; 13 bases line up with TRBD2. CDR3 size: 18 residues. V was pared by 0 bases and J by 2 bases, with 6 bases of the junction left unmatched. Germline CDR1 SGDLS, CDR2 YYNGEE. DNA of the CDR3: TGTGCCAGCAGCGTAGAGACTAGCGGGAGGACCTACACAGATACGCAGTATTTT. Translated: CASSVETSGRTYTDTQYF.

The chain links TRBV7-2 to TRBJ1-1; perhaps TRBD1 as D (5 bases). Deletions cut 6 bases from V and 3 bases from J, with 11 bases between. Germline V gene lookup returns CDR1 SGHTA and CDR2 FQGNSA. The CDR3 sequence is 13 residues long. The CDR3 DNA sequence: TGTGCCAGCAGGCCCGGGGGATACACTGAAGCTTTCTTT. Translation gives CASRPGGYTEAFF. The complete variable domain, with remaining parts taken from reference TRBV7-2 and TRBJ1-1, reads GAGVSQSPSNKVTEKGKDVELRCDPISGHTALYWYRQSLGQGLEFLIYFQGNSAPDKSGLPSDRFSAERTGGSVSTLTIQRTQQEDSAVYLCASRPGGYTEAFFGQGTRLTVV.

This clone was seen more than once but under ten times. Here the CDR3 reads CASTQSSYNEQFF. The CDR3 coding sequence is TGTGCCAGTACCCAGAGCTCCTACAATGAGCAGTTCTTC. This chain links TRBV19 with TRBJ2-1; D not certain. This CDR3 comprises 13 residues. Germline CDR1 and CDR2: LNHDA and SQIVND (reference sequence). The ends were cut back, 7 bases at V and 0 bases at J, with 7 bases in the middle.

The rearrangement links TRBV18 to TRBJ2-7; 8 bases fit TRBD2. Germline V lookup: CDR1 KGHSH, CDR2 LQKENI. V was clipped by 5 bases and J by 4 bases; unmatched bases: 7. The CDR3 contains 14 residues. The CDR3 sequence: CASSSTSGSYEQYF. The CDR3 DNA reads TGTGCCAGCTCATCCACTAGCGGTTCATACGAGCAGTACTTC.

The CDR3: CASSDVGGSVYEQYF. The CDR3, as DNA: TGTGCCAGCAGTGATGTGGGCGGGAGTGTCTACGAGCAGTACTTC. The chain combines TRBV28 with TRBJ2-7, with 7 bases identical to TRBD2. This CDR3 has 15 residues. Germline-derived CDR1 and CDR2 are MDHEN and SYDVKM. The V and J ends lost 5 bases and 3 bases, in that order; junction bases with no gene match: 10.

The V and J genes are TRBV15 and TRBJ2-2, with D possibly being TRBD2 (6 bases). Germline-derived CDR1 and CDR2 are LNHNV and YYDKDF (reference sequence). This CDR3 spans 18 amino acids. V lost 3 bases, J lost 1 base, and 18 bases lay in between. In DNA form, the CDR3 reads TGTGCCACCAGCAGGGGCCCCCTCCGGGGAGGGAACACCGGGGAGCTGTTTTTT. This codes for CATSRGPLRGGNTGELFF.

This sequence joins TRBV6-5 and TRBJ1-5; TRBD1 is a possible D gene (6 bases). The CDR3 is 15 residues long. Germline CDR1 is MNHEY and CDR2 is SVGAGI. V was shortened by 0 bases and J by 7 bases, with 13 bases between the two germline ends. This CDR3 reads CASSYSAGGGQPQHF. The CDR3 DNA follows: TGTGCCAGCAGTTACTCCGCGGGGGGCGGGCAGCCCCAGCATTTT.

The V and J genes are TRBV5-6 and TRBJ2-1; D may be TRBD2 (6 bases). V lost 0 bases to trimming and J lost 9 bases, with 16 bases between them. The V gene's germline CDR1 is SGHDT and CDR2 YYEEEE. CDR3 length equals 15 residues. The CDR3: CASSLDLATSGEQFF. The CDR3, as DNA: TGTGCCAGCAGCTTGGACCTAGCGACTTCGGGTGAGCAGTTCTTC.

This clone was counted once. The J gene is TRBJ2-4, the V gene TRBV27; a possible D gene is TRBD2 (6 bases). Trimming removed 10 bases at V and 4 bases at J, with 17 bases between. The length of the CDR3 is 14 residues. CDR1 and CDR2 (germline): MNHEY, SMNVEV (reference sequence). CDR3 nucleotides: TGTGCCATCCGGGACTCTGGCCCGAAAAACATTCAGTACTTC. The encoded protein is CAIRDSGPKNIQYF.

The chain couples TRBV18 to TRBJ1-1; 7 bases agree with TRBD1. With V trimmed by 3 bases and J by 0 bases, 4 bases remained unmatched. The germline gives CDR1 KGHSH, CDR2 LQKENI. The CDR3 has 15 amino acids. Here the CDR3 DNA reads TGTGCCAGCTCACCCCCCGGGACAGTGAACACTGAAGCTTTCTTT. It translates to CASSPPGTVNTEAFF.

This rearrangement joins TRBV7-2 to TRBJ2-3; 11 nucleotides agree with TRBD2. The CDR3 has 14 residues. With V trimmed by 4 bases and J by 11 bases, 8 bases remained unmatched. Per germline, CDR1 SGHTA and CDR2 FQGNSA. CDR3 loop: CASSSELGTSGQYF. The CDR3 coding sequence is TGTGCCAGCAGCTCGGAGCTTGGGACTAGCGGGCAGTATTTT.

For the CDR3, the DNA is TGTGCCAGCAATGGGAGGAACGCAGATACGCAGTATTTT. Residues: CASNGRNADTQYF. V gene TRBV5-4 combines with J gene TRBJ2-3; possibly TRBD2 for D (6 bases). V lost 6 bases to trimming and J lost 4 bases, with 12 bases between them. Looked up from germline, CDR1 is SGHNT and CDR2 is YYREEE (reference sequence). This CDR3 has 13 amino acids.

Turning to this clone: The same CDR3 can be traced to other DNA sequences in this sample. The gene calls are TRBV6-5 and TRBJ2-1; D gene uncertain. CDR1 is MNHEY, CDR2 SVGAGI, per germline. The length of the CDR3 is 13 residues. Trimming pared 8 bases from V and 0 bases from J, leaving 8 bases between. The DNA for the CDR3 is TGTGCCAGCTCCCGAAGCTCCTACAATGAGCAGTTCTTC. Translated: CASSRSSYNEQFF.

In its sample, this clone was seen once. V usage is TRBV2 and J usage is TRBJ2-4; 8 bases are shared with TRBD2. The CDR3 length is 14 residues. The V gene end was trimmed by 6 bases and the J gene end by 8 bases; junction bases not matched to a gene: 9. In germline, CDR1 is SNHLY, CDR2 FYNNEI. The CDR3 region is CASSGSGTGHIQYF. The CDR3 DNA reads TGTGCCAGCAGCGGTAGCGGGACGGGGCACATTCAGTACTTC.

A few counts support this clone. This chain uses TRBV9 with TRBJ2-1, with 7 bases aligning to TRBD1. The junction had 7 bases not matched to a gene; V was cut back by 0 bases and J by 1 base. The germline V gene encodes CDR1 SGDLS and CDR2 YYNGEE. CDR3 length: 17 amino acids. CDR3 residues: CASSVGQGGPSYNEQFF. Here the CDR3 DNA reads TGTGCCAGCAGCGTAGGCCAAGGGGGCCCTTCCTACAATGAGCAGTTCTTC.

The chain is built from TRBV5-6 and TRBJ1-2; D unclear. V was cut by 1 base and J by 0 bases, with 10 bases left in between. From germline, CDR1 is SGHDT and CDR2 YYEEEE. The CDR3 runs 15 residues. The CDR3 here is CASSLPPGSNYGYTF. The CDR3 DNA reads TGTGCCAGCAGCTTGCCGCCGGGCTCTAACTATGGCTACACCTTC.

The rearrangement links TRBV7-2 to TRBJ2-1; 9 positions agree with TRBD2. The V gene end was trimmed by 5 bases and the J gene end by 4 bases; junction bases not matched to a gene: 9. Per the germline V gene, CDR1 is SGHTA and CDR2 is FQGNSA. This CDR3 contains 16 residues. The CDR3 nucleotides are TGTGCCAGCAGCCCCCAATCTAGCGGGGTATACAATGAGCAGTTCTTC. Translation gives CASSPQSSGVYNEQFF.

J is TRBJ1-3 and V is TRBV18; 7 bases align to TRBD1. The CDR3 extends over 14 amino acids. V lost 6 bases, J lost 5 bases, and 7 bases stayed unmatched. Germline V gives CDR1 KGHSH, CDR2 LQKENI. The CDR3 sequence: CASSPTGSRNTIYF. The CDR3, as DNA: TGTGCCAGCTCGCCGACAGGGTCCCGAAACACCATATATTTT. Combining the CDR3 with reference TRBV18 and TRBJ1-3 gives the whole variable domain NAGVMQNPRHLVRRRGQEARLRCSPMKGHSHVYWYRQLPEEGLKFMVYLQKENIIDESGMPKERFSAEFPKEGPSILRIQQVVRGDSAAYFCASSPTGSRNTIYFGEGSWLTVV.

This chain links TRBV4-2 with TRBJ2-7; D might be TRBD1 or TRBD2, each matching 5 bases. The CDR3 runs to 15 residues. Germline V gene data show CDR1 as LGHNA and CDR2 as YNFKEQ. The V end lost 3 bases, the J end lost 4 bases, and 16 bases lay between the germline ends. The CDR3, as DNA: TGTGCCAGCAGCCACACCAGGTCAGGGAGTTACGAGCAGTACTTC. It encodes CASSHTRSGSYEQYF.

The chain couples TRBV2 to TRBJ2-2; 8 bases map to TRBD1. Trimming removed 9 bases from V and 8 bases from J; junction bases left unmatched: 8. Germline values: CDR1 SNHLY, CDR2 FYNNEI. This CDR3 comprises 13 residues. The CDR3 protein is CASGGQARGELFF. CDR3 nucleotide sequence: TGTGCCAGTGGGGGACAGGCTAGGGGGGAGCTGTTTTTT.

The chain combines TRBV5-5 with TRBJ1-4, with D tentatively TRBD1 (5 bases). The CDR3 extends over 14 amino acids. CDR1 is SGHKS, CDR2 YYEKEE, per germline (reference sequence). The V end lost 0 bases, the J end lost 11 bases, and 14 bases lay between the germline ends. The CDR3 DNA follows: TGTGCCAGCAGCTTGGGCAGTGCGGGGGAGAAACTGTTTTTT. It specifies CASSLGSAGEKLFF.

There are a few counts of this clone. The chain employs TRBV5-6 and TRBJ1-1; D gene uncertain. Germline values: CDR1 SGHDT, CDR2 YYEEEE. This CDR3 contains 13 residues. Trimming took off 7 bases at V and 0 bases at J, with 10 bases between the two ends. CDR3 bases: TGTGCCAGCCTTGGGCAGGTGAACACTGAAGCTTTCTTT. Translation gives CASLGQVNTEAFF.

The chain recombines TRBV14 with TRBJ1-2; D not certain. The CDR3 consists of 13 residues. V lost 5 bases and J 8 bases, leaving 15 bases between the germline ends. Per the germline V gene, CDR1 is SGHDN and CDR2 is FVKESK. CDR3 DNA sequence: TGTGCCAGCAGCGACCGGCTTGGGTGGGGCTACACCTTC. As protein: CASSDRLGWGYTF.

V gene TRBV7-9 combines with J gene TRBJ2-7; TRBD1 might be the D (5 bases). Trimming removed 6 bases at V and 4 bases at J, with 7 bases between. The CDR3 sequence is 11 residues long. CDR1 and CDR2 (germline): SEHNR, FQNEAQ (reference sequence). The CDR3 loop is CASSGAYEQYF. The CDR3 nucleotides read TGTGCCAGCAGTGGGGCATACGAGCAGTACTTC.